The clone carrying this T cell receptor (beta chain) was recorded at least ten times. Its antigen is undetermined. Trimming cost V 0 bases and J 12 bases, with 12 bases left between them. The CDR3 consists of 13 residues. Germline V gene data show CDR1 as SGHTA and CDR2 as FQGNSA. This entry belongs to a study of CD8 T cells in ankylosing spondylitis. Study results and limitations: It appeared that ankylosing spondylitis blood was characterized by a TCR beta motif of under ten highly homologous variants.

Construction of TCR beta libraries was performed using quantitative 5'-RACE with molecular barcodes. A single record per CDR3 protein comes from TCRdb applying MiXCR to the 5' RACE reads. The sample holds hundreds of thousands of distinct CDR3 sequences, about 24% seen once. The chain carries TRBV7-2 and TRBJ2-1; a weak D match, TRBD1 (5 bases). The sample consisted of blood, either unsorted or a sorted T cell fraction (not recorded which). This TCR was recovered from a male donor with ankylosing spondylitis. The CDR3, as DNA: TGTGCCAGCAGCTTAGCTTGGGGCGACGGGCAGTTCTTC. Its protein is CASSLAWGDGQFF.